This entry is about one T cell receptor (beta chain). This sample is part of a study of cytomegalovirus exposure and HLA in healthy donors. The V end was cut by 1 base, the J end by 4 bases, with 14 bases between. In germline, CDR1 is SEHNR, CDR2 FQNEAQ (reference sequence). This CDR3 has 16 residues. The primer mix had 60 Vbeta and 13 Jbeta primers. Clones were read by immunoSEQ multiplex PCR, and TCRdb kept only the in-frame ones, dropping some. The data contain about 150,000 clones, 65% to 85% of them singletons. The specimen sequenced was PBMCs. The clonotype originates from a middle-aged woman in good health and CMV-seropositive. This sequence joins TRBV7-9 and TRBJ1-5; D might be TRBD1 (6 bases). CDR3 region: CASSLGQGTDNQPQHF. As DNA, the CDR3 is TGTGCCAGCAGCTTAGGCCAGGGGACGGATAATCAGCCCCAGCATTTT.